This is a list of T cell receptor beta chains from one sample in a study of neurological immune-mediated disorders. TCRdb passed the 5' RACE reads through MiXCR, listing each CDR3 protein once. The sample records under 50,000 distinct CDR3 sequences, over 10% being singletons. Sequenced input: PBMCs. All receptors come from a male donor with HTLV-1-associated myelopathy (HAM/TSP). The CDR3 runs from the conserved cysteine through the conserved F or W. The D gene is left open where the match is weak. Size tells how often a clone was seen, or its class if it is expanded.

clone size,CDR3 length,V gene,J gene,D gene,CDR3 protein,CDR3 DNA
many,15,TRBV12-3/TRBV12-4,TRBJ2-2,-,CASSWTAWNTGELFF,TGTGCCAGCAGTTGGACAGCCTGGAACACCGGGGAGCTGTTTTTT
many,14,TRBV7-9,TRBJ2-7,-,CASSWGHSPYEQYF,TGTGCCAGCAGCTGGGGACACTCTCCCTACGAGCAGTACTTC
many,13,TRBV7-8,TRBJ2-3,-,CASGGALADTQYF,TGTGCCAGCGGGGGGGCACTTGCAGATACGCAGTATTTT
many,14,TRBV3-1,TRBJ2-6,-,CASSSDSGANVLTF,TGTGCCAGCAGCTCAGACTCTGGGGCCAACGTCCTGACTTTC
many,16,TRBV5-1,TRBJ1-6,TRBD1,CASSLVGQGGNSPLHF,TGCGCCAGCAGCTTGGTGGGACAGGGCGGCAATTCACCCCTCCACTTT
many,15,TRBV7-9,TRBJ2-7,-,CASSQSRGSAYEQYF,TGTGCCAGCAGCCAGTCCAGGGGATCGGCCTACGAGCAGTACTTC
many,14,TRBV7-9,TRBJ1-2,-,CASSVSSNLYGYTF,TGTGCCAGCAGTGTATCCAGCAATCTCTATGGCTACACCTTC
many,12,TRBV20-1,TRBJ1-5,-,CSASQGNQPQHF,TGCAGTGCTAGCCAGGGAAATCAGCCCCAGCATTTT
many,14,TRBV5-1,TRBJ1-1,-,CASSSPGVDTEAFF,TGCGCCAGCAGCTCCCCAGGGGTGGACACTGAAGCTTTCTTT
many,14,TRBV2,TRBJ1-4,-,CASSALFPNEKLFF,TGTGCCAGCAGTGCTCTCTTCCCTAATGAAAAACTGTTTTTT
many,16,TRBV5-1,TRBJ2-7,-,CASSRDGVPTEYEQYF,TGCGCCAGCAGCCGTGACGGGGTCCCGACTGAGTACGAGCAGTACTTC
many,14,TRBV7-2,TRBJ2-7,TRBD1,CASTPRTGGNEQYF,TGTGCCAGCACCCCACGGACAGGGGGCAACGAGCAGTACTTC
many,14,TRBV28,TRBJ1-6,-,CASRGSSYNSPLHF,TGTGCCAGCAGGGGGAGCTCCTATAATTCACCCCTCCACTTT
many,13,TRBV20-1,TRBJ1-2,-,CSARDRGVDGYTF,TGCAGTGCTAGAGATCGGGGGGTTGATGGCTACACCTTC